The 31 T cell receptor beta chains presented below share a single source sample, sequenced in a study. MiXCR was run by TCRdb on the RT-PCR reads, yielding one entry per CDR3 protein. The repertoire holds about 680,000 distinct CDR3 sequences, with around 14% as singletons. What was sequenced was memory CD4+ T cells from blood. These TCRs come from a female donor in good health, serving as a healthy control.

The chain links TRBV11-2 to TRBJ1-1; no firm D call. The CDR3 has 14 amino acids. Looked up from germline, CDR1 is SGHAT and CDR2 is FQNNGV. Between the trimmed V and J ends, which lost 8 bases and 4 bases, there was a span of 17 bases. CDR3 nucleotide sequence: TGTGCCAGCCGACCCTTTTGGGAGAGCACTGAAGCTTTCTTT. Translating it yields CASRPFWESTEAFF.

This sequence joins TRBV6-1 and TRBJ2-1; 10 bases are shared with TRBD1. Trimming took 5 bases from V and 8 from J; bases not matched to a gene: 9. The germline V gene has CDR1 MNHNS and CDR2 SASEGT. The CDR3 length is 15 residues. CDR3 sequence: CASSLHGQGGYEQFF. The CDR3 DNA reads TGTGCCAGCAGTCTACACGGACAGGGGGGATATGAGCAGTTCTTC.

There are many counts of this clonotype. The chain recombines TRBV4-3 with TRBJ1-2; D might be TRBD1 (5 bases). CDR1 and CDR2 (germline): LGHNA, YSLEER. V lost 1 base and J lost 8, with 11 bases in between. The CDR3 has 13 amino acids. CDR3: CASSQAGVGGYTF. The CDR3, as DNA: TGCGCCAGCAGCCAAGCGGGGGTAGGCGGCTACACCTTC.

Many counts were recorded for this clonotype. The chain combines TRBV12-3 or TRBV12-4 with TRBJ2-6; 10 positions agree with TRBD1. The CDR3 runs to 20 residues. V was pared by 5 bases and J by 0 bases, with 13 bases of the junction left unmatched. CDR3 in amino acids: CASSPGQGFPSRSGANVLTF. The CDR3 DNA follows: TGTGCCAGCAGTCCGGGACAGGGGTTCCCCTCCCGCTCTGGGGCCAACGTCCTGACTTTC.

The chain combines TRBV27 with TRBJ2-7, with 9 positions matching TRBD2. Germline loops: CDR1 MNHEY, CDR2 SMNVEV (reference sequence). The CDR3 sequence is 15 residues long. V lost 3 bases and J lost 3; bases outside the gene matches: 6. The CDR3 protein is CASSFSGGAVYEQYF. As DNA, the CDR3 is TGTGCCAGCAGTTTTAGCGGGGGAGCCGTCTACGAGCAGTACTTC.

This chain links TRBV3-1 with TRBJ2-3; the match to TRBD2 covers 7 bases. CDR3 length equals 16 residues. V lost 3 bases and J lost 3; bases outside the gene matches: 9. Germline loops: CDR1 LGHDT, CDR2 YNNKEL (reference sequence). This chain's CDR3 is CASSQTLLAETDTQYF. In DNA form, the CDR3 reads TGTGCCAGCAGCCAGACCCTTCTAGCGGAGACAGATACGCAGTATTTT.

The rearrangement joins TRBV7-2 to TRBJ2-7; 14 bases match TRBD2. V lost 6 bases, J lost 2 bases, and 9 bases stayed unmatched. This CDR3 has 17 residues. Germline CDR1 reads SGHTA; CDR2 reads FQGNSA. CDR3 nucleotides: TGTGCCAGCAGTATGGGGACTAGCGGGAGCCTGGCCTACGAGCAGTACTTC. As protein: CASSMGTSGSLAYEQYF.

The chain combines TRBV20-1 with TRBJ2-5; no definite D call. This CDR3 region has 14 residues. V lost 0 bases and J 4 bases, leaving 12 bases between the germline ends. CDR1 DFQATT and CDR2 SNEGSKA come from the germline V gene (reference sequence). The CDR3 loop is CSARDPSSLETQYF. The CDR3 DNA reads TGCAGTGCTAGAGATCCGTCTAGTTTAGAGACCCAGTACTTC.

The rearrangement joins TRBV6-1 to TRBJ2-1; 8 nucleotides match TRBD2. The CDR3 spans 14 residues. Germline V gives CDR1 MNHNS, CDR2 SASEGT. Trimming cost V 7 bases and J 5 bases; bases outside gene matches: 7. The CDR3 DNA reads as TGTGCCAGCACGGGGGGGGGCTTCCACAATGAGCAGTTCTTC. Its protein product is CASTGGGFHNEQFF.

This clonotype was observed at least ten times. This chain joins TRBV20-1 and TRBJ1-1, with unresolved D. V was pared by 6 bases and J by 3 bases, with 11 bases between. CDR3 size: 12 residues. CDR1 and CDR2 (germline): DFQATT, SNEGSKA (reference sequence). Here the CDR3 reads CSARPGDTEAFF. Written as DNA, the CDR3 is TGCAGTGCCCGCCCCGGGGACACTGAAGCTTTCTTT.

The chain carries TRBV10-3 and TRBJ2-3; D gene ambiguous. Trimming cost V 6 bases and J 0 bases, with 13 bases left between them. This CDR3 region has 15 residues. CDR1 and CDR2 from the germline V gene are ENHRY and SYGVKD. The CDR3 DNA sequence: TGTGCCATCAGCGACGGTTTTTCAAGCACAGATACGCAGTATTTT. Translated: CAISDGFSSTDTQYF.

This clonotype has a count of ten or more. The J gene is TRBJ2-1, the V gene TRBV4-3, with 8 bases matching TRBD1. From germline, CDR1 is LGHNA and CDR2 YSLEER. This CDR3 has 16 residues. Trimming removed 4 bases from V and 2 bases from J; junction bases left unmatched: 7. The CDR3 DNA sequence: TGCGCCAGCAGCCCCCTGGCGACAGGGGCCTACAATGAGCAGTTCTTC. It encodes CASSPLATGAYNEQFF.

This chain joins TRBV2 and TRBJ2-7; D may be TRBD1 (5 bases). Trimming stripped 2 bases from V and 12 bases from J, with 17 bases between. Looked up from germline, CDR1 is SNHLY and CDR2 is FYNNEI. The CDR3 runs to 13 residues. The CDR3 spells CASSEYGQGSGYF. CDR3 nucleotide sequence: TGTGCCAGCAGTGAATATGGGCAGGGCTCTGGGTACTTC.

This clonotype was observed a few times. In nucleotides, the CDR3 is TGTGCCAGCAGTACGACCACCCAGAACACTGAAGCTTTCTTT. As protein: CASSTTTQNTEAFF. V gene TRBV9 combines with J gene TRBJ1-1; D is unclear. The germline CDR1 and CDR2 sequences are SGDLS and YYNGEE. V was pared by 5 bases and J by 1 base, with 12 bases between. The CDR3 consists of 14 residues.

This clonotype was picked up a small number of times. The gene calls are TRBV5-1 and TRBJ2-3; tentative D call: TRBD1 (6 bases). Trimming shortened V by 4 bases and J by 3 bases, and 9 bases separated the two germline ends. The CDR3 contains 13 residues. The V gene's germline CDR1 is SGHRS and CDR2 YFSETQ. The CDR3 coding sequence is TGCGCCAGCAGCCCGGACAGAACAGATACGCAGTATTTT. The encoded protein is CASSPDRTDTQYF.

This clonotype was seen many times. The gene calls are TRBV5-1 and TRBJ2-4, with D perhaps being TRBD1 or TRBD2 (6 bases each). Between the trimmed V and J ends, which lost 0 bases and 8 bases, there was a span of 15 bases. Per germline, CDR1 SGHRS and CDR2 YFSETQ. This CDR3 has 15 residues. The CDR3: CASSLDYGGRDIQYF. DNA of the CDR3: TGCGCCAGCAGCTTGGATTATGGGGGGCGCGACATTCAGTACTTC.

The chain has TRBV7-3 and TRBJ1-1, with a possible D match to TRBD1 (5 bases). Looked up from germline, CDR1 is SGHTA and CDR2 is FQGTGA. The CDR3 is made up of 15 amino acids. Trimming stripped 5 bases from V and 0 bases from J, with 13 bases between. The CDR3 reads CASSTGQRVNTEAFF. The CDR3 DNA reads TGTGCCAGCAGCACAGGACAAAGGGTGAACACTGAAGCTTTCTTT.

V is TRBV12-3 or TRBV12-4 and J is TRBJ2-7; weak D call: TRBD1 (6 bases). There are 15 residues in the CDR3. Trimming cost V 7 bases and J 4 bases, with 20 bases left between them. The CDR3 nucleotides are TGTGCCAGCACCTCCCGTGGGGGCGCGGTGTACGAGCAGTACTTC. Protein product: CASTSRGGAVYEQYF.

V usage is TRBV7-2 and J usage is TRBJ2-3, with D possibly being TRBD1 (5 bases). Trimming cost V 4 bases and J 2 bases, with 13 bases left between them. The CDR3 totals 15 residues. Germline loops: CDR1 SGHTA, CDR2 FQGNSA. CDR3 amino acids: CASSSRTGTTDTQYF. As DNA, the CDR3 is TGTGCCAGCAGCTCCCGTACAGGAACCACAGATACGCAGTATTTT.

The V and J genes are TRBV4-1 and TRBJ2-3; 12 bases match TRBD2. The germline V gene encodes CDR1 MGHRA and CDR2 YSYEKL. The J segment lost 5 bases and the V segment lost 1 base, leaving 4 bases of the junction unmatched. This CDR3 contains 16 residues. The CDR3 DNA reads TGCGCCAGCAGCCAAGGCCGACTAGCGGGGGAAGATACGCAGTATTTT. Its translation is CASSQGRLAGEDTQYF.

This chain uses TRBV20-1 with TRBJ2-7; perhaps TRBD1 as D (5 bases). This CDR3 is built from 10 residues. Trimming left V 6 bases short and J 12 bases short, with 15 bases between. CDR1 and CDR2 (germline): DFQATT, SNEGSKA (reference sequence). The CDR3 nucleotides are TGCAGTGCCCCCCAGGGTTTAATGTACTTC. This codes for CSAPQGLMYF.

The sample holds many counts of this clonotype. The chain combines TRBV12-3 or TRBV12-4 with TRBJ2-5; D not resolved. There are 13 residues in the CDR3. V was trimmed by 7 bases and J by 2 bases, leaving 11 bases between them. CDR3 DNA: TGTGCCAGCACCCGTAGCAGGCAAGAGACCCAGTACTTC. This gives the protein CASTRSRQETQYF.

The CDR3 nucleotides are TGTGCCAGCTCACCACCCGTGGAGTTAGATACGCAGTATTTT. Protein: CASSPPVELDTQYF. The V call is TRBV18, the J call TRBJ2-3, with D unclear. Germline V gives CDR1 KGHSH, CDR2 LQKENI. V was clipped by 0 bases and J by 5 bases, with 9 bases between them. The CDR3 has 14 residues.

This clonotype was observed a few times. This chain joins TRBV29-1 and TRBJ2-1; D assignment may be TRBD1 or TRBD2 (6 bases each). Looked up from germline, CDR1 is SQVTM and CDR2 is ANQGSEA. V lost 5 bases and J 0 bases, leaving 14 bases between the germline ends. This CDR3 is built from 15 residues. In DNA form, the CDR3 reads TGCAGCGTTCGACTACAGGGAGGCTCCTACAATGAGCAGTTCTTC. Translating gives CSVRLQGGSYNEQFF.

The J gene is TRBJ2-3, the V gene TRBV5-1; D not certain. The length of the CDR3 is 15 residues. Germline assignment: CDR1 SGHRS and CDR2 YFSETQ. Trimming shortened V by 4 bases and J by 6 bases, and 18 bases separated the two germline ends. The CDR3 reads CASSPNYDLQDTQYF. The CDR3 DNA reads TGCGCCAGCAGCCCAAACTACGACCTCCAGGATACGCAGTATTTT.

This clonotype was detected a few times. This rearrangement joins TRBV24-1 to TRBJ2-5; 7 bases agree with TRBD1. The junction had 2 bases not matched to a gene; V was cut back by 4 bases and J by 1 base. The CDR3 is made up of 14 amino acids. Germline values: CDR1 KGHDR, CDR2 SFDVKD. CDR3 residues: CATSEGTAQETQYF. The CDR3 DNA sequence: TGTGCCACCAGTGAAGGGACAGCCCAAGAGACCCAGTACTTC.

The chain combines TRBV6-5 with TRBJ1-5; D may be TRBD1 (6 bases). Trimming took 5 bases from V and 5 from J, leaving 13 bases between them. This CDR3 contains 14 residues. Germline CDR1 reads MNHEY; CDR2 reads SVGAGI. CDR3 residues: CASSGGWSDQPQHF. CDR3 nucleotides: TGTGCCAGCAGTGGGGGCTGGAGCGATCAGCCCCAGCATTTT.

This chain links TRBV12-3 or TRBV12-4 with TRBJ2-1; 8 bases agree with TRBD2. The CDR3 has 12 amino acids. V shed 4 bases, J shed 9 bases, and the junction held 2 bases outside the gene matches. The CDR3 reads CASSWSGGEQFF. The CDR3 nucleotides are TGTGCCAGCAGTTGGAGCGGGGGTGAGCAGTTCTTC.

Points on this clonotype: One junction end does not reproduce the germline sequence, and a read error may be involved. The chain recombines TRBV4-3 with TRBJ2-3, with a possible D match to TRBD2 (6 bases). The CDR3 is 16 residues long. Germline CDR1 reads LGHNA; CDR2 reads YSLEER. The chain's CDR3 is CASSRRAHHSTDAQYF. The CDR3 nucleotides read TGCGCCAGCAGCCGGAGGGCTCACCACTCCACAGATGCGCAGTATTTT.

This clonotype came up many times. V usage is TRBV20-1 and J usage is TRBJ2-1, with a possible D match to TRBD2 (6 bases). Germline-derived CDR1 and CDR2 are DFQATT and SNEGSKA (reference sequence). This CDR3 is 12 amino acids long. The V and J ends lost 0 bases and 13 bases respectively, with 13 bases between them. CDR3: CSARDLSEGQFF. For the CDR3, the DNA is TGCAGTGCTAGAGATCTGTCGGAGGGACAGTTCTTC.

This clonotype was seen many times. This chain links TRBV7-2 with TRBJ1-2; D may be TRBD1 (5 bases). In germline, CDR1 is SGHTA, CDR2 FQGNSA. Trimming took off 3 bases at V and 4 bases at J, with 12 bases between the two ends. The CDR3 loop spans 14 amino acids. As DNA, the CDR3 is TGTGCCAGCAGCTTGGGGCGGCTGAGCTATGGCTACACCTTC. It is translated as CASSLGRLSYGYTF.